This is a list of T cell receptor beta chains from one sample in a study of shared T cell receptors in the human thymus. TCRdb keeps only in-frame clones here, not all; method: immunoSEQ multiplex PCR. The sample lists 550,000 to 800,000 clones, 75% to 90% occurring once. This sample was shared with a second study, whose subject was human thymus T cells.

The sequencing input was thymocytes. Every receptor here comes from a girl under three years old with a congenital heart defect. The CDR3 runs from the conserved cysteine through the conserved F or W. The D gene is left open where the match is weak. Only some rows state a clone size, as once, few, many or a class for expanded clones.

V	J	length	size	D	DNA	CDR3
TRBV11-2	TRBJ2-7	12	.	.	TGTGCCAGCAGCCCCAAGGGGAACGAGCAGTACTTC	CASSPKGNEQYF
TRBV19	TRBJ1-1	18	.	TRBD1	TGTGCCAGTACCCCGGGGCCCGAGGACAGGGGGCGCGACACTGAAGCTTTCTTT	CASTPGPEDRGRDTEAFF
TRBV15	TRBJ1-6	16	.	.	TGTGCCACCAGCAGAGATCGGGGGAGATTGAATTCACCCCTCCACTTT	CATSRDRGRLNSPLHF
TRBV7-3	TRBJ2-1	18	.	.	TGTGCCAGCAGCTTAACGTTCGGAGAGAGAAACACATACAATGAGCAGTTCTTC	CASSLTFGERNTYNEQFF
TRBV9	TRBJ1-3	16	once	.	TGTGCCAGCAGCGTAGCCCCTGGACTTTCTGGAAACACCATATATTTT	CASSVAPGLSGNTIYF
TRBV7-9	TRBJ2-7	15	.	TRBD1	TGTGCCAGCAGCCACCTCGGGGACAGAGCCTACGAGCAGTACTTC	CASSHLGDRAYEQYF
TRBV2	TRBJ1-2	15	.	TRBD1	TGTGCTTCGACGGGACAGGGGGCCCTTCGGTATGGCTACACCTTC	CASTGQGALRYGYTF
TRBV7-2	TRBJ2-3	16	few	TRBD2	TGTGCCAGCAGCTATTCTAGCGGGGGCTGCACAGATACGCAGTATTTT	CASSYSSGGCTDTQYF
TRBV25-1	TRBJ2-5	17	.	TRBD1	TGTGCCAGCACCCTCCAGCTGGGACAGGGAAAACAAGAGACCCAGTACTTC	CASTLQLGQGKQETQYF
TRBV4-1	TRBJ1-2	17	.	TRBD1	TGCGCCAGCAGCCAACCTATGGACAGGGGGGCTAACTATGGCTACACCTTC	CASSQPMDRGANYGYTF
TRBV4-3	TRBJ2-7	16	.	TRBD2	TGCGCCAGCAGCGAACTGGCTCGGGGGGGCGGCTACGAGCAGTACTTC	CASSELARGGGYEQYF
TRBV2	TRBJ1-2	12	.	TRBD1	TGTGCCAGCAGACAGGGGGCCTATGGCTACACCTTC	CASRQGAYGYTF
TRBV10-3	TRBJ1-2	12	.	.	TGTGCCATCGGGGAGCGTAACTATGGCTACACCTTC	CAIGERNYGYTF
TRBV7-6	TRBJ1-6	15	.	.	TGTGCCAGCAGCCGGTCACAGGGTACGGATTCACCCCTCCACTTT	CASSRSQGTDSPLHF
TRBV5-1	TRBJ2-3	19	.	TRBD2	TGCGCCAGCAGCTTGGGTAGTAGCGGGGGGTTCTCTAGCACAGATACGCAGTATTTT	CASSLGSSGGFSSTDTQYF